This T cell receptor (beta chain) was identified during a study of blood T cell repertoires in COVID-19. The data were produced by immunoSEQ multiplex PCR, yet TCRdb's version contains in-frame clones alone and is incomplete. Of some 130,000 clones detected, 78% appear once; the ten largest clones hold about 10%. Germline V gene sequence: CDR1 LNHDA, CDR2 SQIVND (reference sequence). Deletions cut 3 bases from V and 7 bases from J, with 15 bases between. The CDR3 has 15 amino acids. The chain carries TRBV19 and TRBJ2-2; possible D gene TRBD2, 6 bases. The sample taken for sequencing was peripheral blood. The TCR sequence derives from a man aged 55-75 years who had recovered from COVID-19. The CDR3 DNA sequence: TGTGCCAGTAGTATCGACGGGAGACGCGTCGGGGAGCTGTTTTTT. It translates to CASSIDGRRVGELFF.